These 32 T cell receptor beta chains were sequenced from one sample in a study of read filtering for tumor transcriptome and immune sequencing. The library was built from 400 to 500 ng RNA with molecular barcoded adaptors for alpha/delta and beta/gamma chains. One entry per CDR3 protein results from TCRdb running MiXCR on the reads. This sample has around 48,000 distinct CDR3 sequences, with 15% to 20% found just once. Sequences were obtained from a population of CD138-negative cells sorted from bone marrow. These receptors all come from a donor at least 40 years old with multiple myeloma.

Remarks on this clonotype: Given a much more abundant clone one base away, this may be a read error. The chain carries TRBV7-6 and TRBJ1-1, with D possibly matching TRBD1 (6 bases). This CDR3 spans 17 amino acids. CDR1 and CDR2 from the germline V gene are SGHVS and FNYEAQ. CDR3 protein: CDSSLDRGGAGFTEAFF. The CDR3 DNA follows: TGTGACAGCAGCTTAGATCGGGGGGGCGCGGGGTTCACTGAAGCTTTCTTT.

This clonotype was counted many times. This chain uses TRBV30 with TRBJ1-1; TRBD1 is a possible D gene (5 bases). Germline values: CDR1 GTSNPN, CDR2 SVGIG (reference sequence). The CDR3 sequence is 15 residues long. V was cut by 6 bases and J by 1 base, with 18 bases left in between. The CDR3 loop is CACSIGAGSNTEAFF. CDR3 in DNA: TGTGCCTGCTCCATTGGGGCAGGTTCGAACACTGAAGCTTTCTTT.

Comment on this clonotype: This may arise from a read error, as a much more abundant clone is one base away. The rearrangement uses TRBV11-2 and TRBJ1-4, with 8 bases aligning to TRBD1. Germline V CDR1 and CDR2: SGHAT, FQNNGV. This CDR3 contains 16 residues. The CDR3 here is CSSSLRGTGPNEKLFF. The CDR3 DNA reads TGTTCCAGCAGCTTACGGGGGACAGGTCCTAATGAAAAACTGTTTTTT.

This clonotype appeared many times. This chain joins TRBV20-1 and TRBJ2-7, with a weak D call TRBD2 (5 bases). The CDR3 sequence is 11 residues long. Between the trimmed V and J ends, which lost 5 bases and 7 bases, there was a span of 12 bases. Germline lookup yields CDR1 DFQATT and CDR2 SNEGSKA (reference sequence). The CDR3 DNA sequence: TGCAGTGCTCACGCAATAGCGGAGCAGTACTTC. Amino acids: CSAHAIAEQYF.

This clonotype was picked up many times. The rearrangement joins TRBV7-3 to TRBJ2-6; 8 nucleotides match TRBD1. V dropped 5 bases and J dropped 4; count of bases not matched to a gene: 10. Germline CDR1 is SGHTA and CDR2 is FQGTGA. The CDR3 sequence is 17 residues long. CDR3 sequence reads: CASSPRRTGQGANVLTF. CDR3 nucleotide sequence: TGTGCCAGCAGCCCTAGACGGACAGGGCAAGGGGCCAACGTCCTGACTTTC.

This clonotype has only one observation. Given a far larger clone just one base away, this is likely a sequencing read error. The rearrangement links TRBV12-3 or TRBV12-4 to TRBJ2-1; 12 nucleotides line up with TRBD2. The CDR3 spans 19 residues. Losses at the gene ends were 5 bases for V and 8 bases for J; bases not matched to a gene: 19. The CDR3 reads CASSPQPLAGGRGGDEQFF. The CDR3 DNA is TGTGCCAGCAGTCCCCAGCCCCTAGCGGGAGGGCGCGGGGGCGATGAGCAGTTCTTC.

This clonotype has just a few counts. The gene calls are TRBV20-1 and TRBJ2-3; 9 bases line up with TRBD2. This CDR3 contains 13 residues. V lost 6 bases to trimming and J lost 6 bases; unmatched junction nucleotides: 7. The germline V gene has CDR1 DFQATT and CDR2 SNEGSKA (reference sequence). The CDR3 DNA follows: TGCAGTGCCGCCGTAGCGGGAGATGATACGCAGTATTTT. Encoded protein: CSAAVAGDDTQYF.

This clonotype appeared many times. V usage is TRBV11-1 and J usage is TRBJ2-2; the D call may be TRBD1 or TRBD2 (5 bases each). V lost 7 bases and J lost 5, with 23 bases in between. The CDR3 consists of 17 residues. The V gene's germline CDR1 is SGHAT and CDR2 FQDESV (reference sequence). The chain's CDR3 is CASTLLPSGTPTGELFF. The DNA of the CDR3 is TGTGCCAGCACCCTCCTCCCCTCCGGGACCCCGACCGGGGAGCTGTTTTTT. Supplemented by reference TRBV11-1 and TRBJ2-2, the full variable domain reads EAEVAQSPRYKITEKSQAVAFWCDPISGHATLYWYRQILGQGPELLVQFQDESVVDDSQLPKDRFSAERLKGVDSTLKIQPAELGDSAMYLCASTLLPSGTPTGELFFGEGSRLTVL.

This clonotype was counted many times. The gene calls are TRBV20-1 and TRBJ2-5; D not certain. CDR1 and CDR2 (germline): DFQATT, SNEGSKA (reference sequence). The CDR3 extends over 14 amino acids. With 0 bases removed from V and 1 base from J, the gap between germline ends came to 9 bases. The CDR3 nucleotides read TGCAGTGCTAGAGACTGGGTACTCCAAGAGACCCAGTACTTC. Its protein is CSARDWVLQETQYF.

J is TRBJ2-7 and V is TRBV19; 11 nucleotides agree with TRBD2. Germline assignment: CDR1 LNHDA and CDR2 SQIVND (reference sequence). The CDR3 loop spans 16 amino acids. After removal of 4 bases from V and 2 bases from J, the junction contained 7 bases not matched to a gene. CDR3 residues: CASSSTGTSGTYEQYF. CDR3 coding DNA: TGTGCCAGTAGTAGCACCGGGACTAGCGGAACCTACGAGCAGTACTTC.

Turning to this clonotype: This sequence may be a read error, since a much larger clone differs from it by one base. DNA of the CDR3: TGTGCCAGAAGGGGATCGGGGGGTTCACCCCTCCACTTT. It codes for CARRGSGGSPLHF. The chain employs TRBV2 and TRBJ1-6; D is possibly TRBD1 (5 bases). CDR1 is SNHLY, CDR2 FYNNEI, per germline. CDR3 length: 13 residues. With 9 bases removed from V and 9 bases from J, the gap between germline ends came to 15 bases.

The V gene is TRBV5-1, the J gene TRBJ2-7, with 8 positions matching TRBD2. Trimming removed 0 bases from V and 3 bases from J; junction bases left unmatched: 5. Germline CDR1 is SGHRS and CDR2 is YFSETQ. This CDR3 is built from 15 residues. CDR3 DNA sequence: TGCGCCAGCAGCTTGGTTCCGGGACTAGTCTACGAGCAGTACTTC. Its translation: CASSLVPGLVYEQYF.

This clonotype was recorded at least ten times. The CDR3 protein is CASSTGANVLTF. The CDR3 nucleotides are TGTGCCAGTAGTACTGGGGCCAACGTCCTGACTTTC. The chain joins TRBV19 to TRBJ2-6; D gene ambiguous. Trimming left V 4 bases short and J 2 bases short, with 0 bases between. CDR3 length equals 12 residues. Germline V CDR1 and CDR2: LNHDA, SQIVND (reference sequence). Together with reference TRBV19 and TRBJ2-6, the CDR3 gives the full variable domain: DGGITQSPKYLFRKEGQNVTLSCEQNLNHDAMYWYRQDPGQGLRLIYYSQIVNDFQKGDIAEGYSVSREKKESFPLTVTSAQKNPTAFYLCASSTGANVLTFGAGSRLTVL.

This clonotype has a count of ten or more. V is TRBV29-1 and J is TRBJ1-1; D remains ambiguous. The CDR3 length is 12 residues. The V end lost 4 bases, the J end lost 4 bases, and 10 bases lay between the germline ends. Germline CDR1 reads SQVTM; CDR2 reads ANQGSEA. The CDR3 coding sequence is TGCAGCGTTGGGGGAAGCGGCACTGAAGCTTTCTTT. This translates into CSVGGSGTEAFF.

This clonotype was counted at least ten times. This sequence joins TRBV7-9 and TRBJ2-5; D is possibly TRBD2 (6 bases). The CDR3 is 14 residues long. V lost 7 bases and J lost 5, with 17 bases in between. Germline-derived CDR1 and CDR2 are SEHNR and FQNEAQ (reference sequence). For the CDR3, the DNA is TGTGCCAGCAAAAACCCCCCGGGGGTCGAGACCCAGTACTTC. The encoded protein is CASKNPPGVETQYF.

This clonotype was seen more than once but under ten times. A read error may explain this, as a much larger clone is one base away. The conserved final phenylalanine or tryptophan is absent from the CDR3, which likely points to a read error. The chain joins TRBV29-1 to TRBJ1-1; unclear D gene. CDR3 length equals 13 residues. V lost 6 bases and J lost 6, with 17 bases in between. Germline assignment: CDR1 SQVTM and CDR2 ANQGSEA. CDR3: CSVPYGSAPEAFS. The DNA for the CDR3 is TGCAGCGTCCCATACGGGAGCGCCCCTGAAGCTTTCTCT.

The chain is built from TRBV5-1 and TRBJ2-1; TRBD2 matches 13 bases. Looked up from germline, CDR1 is SGHRS and CDR2 is YFSETQ. There are 17 residues in the CDR3. The ends lost 4 bases at V and 0 bases at J; junction bases unmatched: 4. The CDR3 protein is CASSPTSGRISYNEQFF. The CDR3 DNA follows: TGCGCCAGCAGCCCGACTAGCGGGAGGATCTCCTACAATGAGCAGTTCTTC.

This clonotype came up a few times. The chain is built from TRBV5-4 and TRBJ1-5, with D possibly being TRBD1 (5 bases). The CDR3 covers 16 residues. Trimming stripped 1 base from V and 7 bases from J, with 18 bases between. CDR1 is SGHNT and CDR2 is YYREEE in the germline V gene (reference sequence). CDR3 in DNA: TGTGCCAGCAGCTTGTGGGGTGGGGGACTCGAGCAGCCCCAGCATTTT. It is translated as CASSLWGGGLEQPQHF. The variable domain in full, completed from reference TRBV5-4 and TRBJ1-5, reads ETGVTQSPTHLIKTRGQQVTLRCSSQSGHNTVSWYQQALGQGPQFIFQYYREEENGRGNFPPRFSGLQFPNYSSELNVNALELDDSALYLCASSLWGGGLEQPQHFGDGTRLSIL.

This clonotype has ten or more counts. This chain joins TRBV4-1 and TRBJ1-2, with TRBD1 matching 9 bases. CDR1 is MGHRA and CDR2 is YSYEKL in the germline V gene. This CDR3 has 16 amino acids. V was clipped by 0 bases and J by 2 bases; unmatched bases: 4. The CDR3: CASSQENTGGNYGYTF. CDR3 sequence (DNA): TGCGCCAGCAGCCAAGAAAATACAGGGGGCAACTATGGCTACACCTTC.

This clonotype was detected ten times or more. The chain joins TRBV6-2 or TRBV6-3 to TRBJ2-2; unclear D gene. Trimming cost V 2 bases and J 4 bases, with 8 bases left between them. The CDR3 runs 14 residues. CDR1 and CDR2 from the germline V gene are MNHEY and SVGEGT. CDR3 sequence reads: CASSYLGTTGELFF. As DNA, the CDR3 is TGTGCCAGCAGTTACCTGGGCACCACCGGGGAGCTGTTTTTT.

Points on this clonotype: A much larger clone lies a single base off, so this may be a read error. The J gene is TRBJ1-2, the V gene TRBV6-2 or TRBV6-3; no clear D. V gave up 10 bases and J gave up 4 bases, with 16 bases separating them. Germline CDR1 is MNHEY and CDR2 is SVGEGT. The CDR3 runs 13 residues. This chain's CDR3 is CANTTWGGYGYTF. CDR3 bases: TGTGCCAACACCACGTGGGGTGGCTATGGCTACACCTTC.

This clonotype showed up many times. It may be a read error: a sequence one base away is much more abundant. This chain joins TRBV3-1 and TRBJ1-1; D gene uncertain. From germline, CDR1 is LGHDT and CDR2 YNNKEL (reference sequence). The CDR3 spans 11 residues. CDR3 loop: CASSQSTKAFF. As DNA, the CDR3 is TGTGCCAGCAGCCAGAGCACTAAAGCTTTCTTT. Using reference TRBV3-1 and TRBJ1-1 for the parts outside the CDR3, the full variable domain is DTAVSQTPKYLVTQMGNDKSIKCEQNLGHDTMYWYKQDSKKFLKIMFSYNNKELIINETVPNRFSPKSPDKAHLNLHINSLELGDSAVYFCASSQSTKAFFGQGTRLTVV.

This clonotype has a count of ten or more. The rearrangement joins TRBV28 to TRBJ2-2; weak D call: TRBD2 (5 bases). Deletions cut 10 bases from V and 5 bases from J, with 14 bases between. CDR1 is MDHEN and CDR2 is SYDVKM in the germline V gene. CDR3 length: 13 amino acids. The CDR3 DNA reads TGTGCCATCCTCGCGACGGGGACCGGGGAGCTGTTTTTT. Its translation: CAILATGTGELFF. Together with reference TRBV28 and TRBJ2-2, the CDR3 gives the full variable domain: DVKVTQSSRYLVKRTGEKVFLECVQDMDHENMFWYRQDPGLGLRLIYFSYDVKMKEKGDIPEGYSVSREKKERFSLILESASTNQTSMYLCAILATGTGELFFGEGSRLTVL.

About this clonotype: A much larger clone lies a single base off, so this may be a read error. The V call is TRBV5-1, the J call TRBJ2-1, with unresolved D. The CDR3 is made up of 13 amino acids. The germline V gene encodes CDR1 SGHRS and CDR2 YFSETQ. This CDR3 is CASSLGLDNDQFF. The CDR3 DNA reads as TGCGCCAGCAGCTTGGGGCTAGATAATGACCAGTTCTTC.

This clonotype was picked up many times. The genes are TRBV29-1 and TRBJ1-1; D gene unclear. V lost 8 bases to trimming and J lost 0 bases, with 13 bases between them. Germline CDR1 reads SQVTM; CDR2 reads ANQGSEA. The CDR3 has 13 amino acids. This CDR3 is CSTTGSLNTEAFF. CDR3 coding DNA: TGCAGCACTACCGGGAGCTTGAACACTGAAGCTTTCTTT.

This clonotype was picked up many times. As DNA, the CDR3 is TGTGCCAGCAGCCTGACAGGGGGCAAGGGTACTGAAGCTTTCTTT. Its protein is CASSLTGGKGTEAFF. The genes are TRBV4-2 and TRBJ1-1; 10 nucleotides match TRBD1. This CDR3 region has 15 residues. V lost 4 bases to trimming and J lost 5 bases; unmatched junction nucleotides: 7. Germline V gene data show CDR1 as LGHNA and CDR2 as YNFKEQ.

In this sample, this clonotype turned up many times. A read error may account for a junction end that differs from germline. The chain has TRBV7-7 and TRBJ2-1, with D perhaps matching TRBD2 (5 bases). The CDR3 runs to 13 residues. CDR1 SSHAT and CDR2 FNYEAQ come from the germline V gene (reference sequence). In DNA form, the CDR3 reads TGTGCTAGCAGCTTAGCGCCCGACAATGAGCAGTTCTTC. Residues: CASSLAPDNEQFF.

This clonotype was detected ten times or more. This chain uses TRBV6-2 or TRBV6-3 with TRBJ2-7; 10 bases are shared with TRBD2. V was pared by 2 bases and J by 0 bases, with 10 bases of the junction left unmatched. The CDR3 has 18 residues. Germline V CDR1 and CDR2: MNHEY, SVGEGT. This CDR3 is CASSYTSGRATYSYEQYF. DNA for the CDR3: TGTGCCAGCAGTTACACCAGCGGGAGGGCCACATACTCCTACGAGCAGTACTTC.

The table lists this clonotype with many counts. This chain links TRBV5-5 with TRBJ2-1; unclear D gene. V was shortened by 2 bases and J by 6 bases, with 9 bases between the two germline ends. The CDR3 sequence is 13 residues long. Germline values: CDR1 SGHKS, CDR2 YYEKEE (reference sequence). CDR3: CASSFSTGNEQFF. The CDR3 bases are TGTGCCAGCAGCTTCTCTACCGGCAATGAGCAGTTCTTC.

This clonotype has a count of ten or more. This sequence joins TRBV2 and TRBJ2-6, with 8 positions matching TRBD1. V lost 6 bases and J lost 2; bases outside the gene matches: 3. CDR1 and CDR2 from the germline V gene are SNHLY and FYNNEI. The CDR3 loop spans 15 amino acids. CDR3 region: CASSQTGAGANVLTF. Here the CDR3 DNA reads TGTGCCAGCAGCCAGACAGGGGCTGGGGCCAACGTCCTGACTTTC.

This clonotype was seen only a few times. The rearrangement uses TRBV7-2 and TRBJ2-3; D unresolved. Trimming removed 5 bases from V and 2 bases from J, with 17 bases in between. Germline V gives CDR1 SGHTA, CDR2 FQGNSA. The CDR3 is 16 amino acids. CDR3 region: CASSIRALDPTDTQYF. CDR3 coding DNA: TGTGCCAGCAGCATCCGGGCCCTCGACCCCACAGATACGCAGTATTTT.

Worth noting for this clonotype: A much larger clone is a single base away; this may be a read error. The chain couples TRBV20-1 to TRBJ2-5; possible D gene TRBD2, 6 bases. Germline CDR1 reads DFQATT; CDR2 reads SNEGSKA (reference sequence). The CDR3 covers 12 residues. CDR3 in amino acids: CSALTPGEIQYF. CDR3 nucleotide sequence: TGCAGTGCCTTGACCCCGGGAGAGATCCAGTACTTC.